This T cell receptor (beta chain) is drawn from a study of T cell repertoires in cytomegalovirus infection. Overall study: The study used recently identified HLA-C-restricted and well-studied HLA-B-restricted CMV epitopes. Public TCR beta signature analysis indicated the presence of both CMV infection and matching HLA type. Points from the study as a whole: Across the ex vivo response, the dominant clonotypes were HLA-C-restricted CMV-specific TCR beta clonotypes.

With respect to this clonotype: Its specificity is unknown.

The CDR3 covers 15 residues. Trimming removed 9 bases from V and 0 bases from J; junction bases left unmatched: 5. Looked up from germline, CDR1 is ENHRY and CDR2 is SYGVKD. TCRdb passed the reads through MiXCR, listing each CDR3 protein once. Of about 830,000 distinct CDR3 sequences listed, about 31% were seen once; the top ten hold over 10%. This clonotype was obtained from a human donor in good health (CMV status not recorded). Some clones in this sample may be carry-over from other donors' samples. Specimen: cultured CD8+ T cells from PBMCs, collected from culture after CMV antigen stimulation. The chain joins TRBV10-3 to TRBJ2-7; TRBD2 matches at 13 bases. CDR3 region: CAIARTSGSSYEQYF. CDR3 nucleotides: TGTGCCATTGCTAGGACTAGCGGGAGCTCCTACGAGCAGTACTTC.